This T cell receptor (beta chain) was recovered during a study of tumor-infiltrating lymphocytes in localized non-small cell lung cancer. Background on the study: Some samples were collected after neoadjuvant chemotherapy; smokers, never-smokers and several histologies were included. Resected tumor was paired with non-adjacent uninvolved lung from the same patient. Whole-study findings and limits: No T-cell fraction difference was seen between IM1 and IM2 tumors. Available tissue quantity limited TCR sequencing to a patient subset.

CDR1 and CDR2 from the germline V gene are SGHTA and FQGTGA. The CDR3 is 15 residues long. Losses at the gene ends were 3 bases for V and 2 bases for J; bases not matched to a gene: 4. Data came from immunoSEQ multiplex PCR; TCRdb stores just in-frame clones and leaves some out. The table lists roughly 6,800 clones, about 64% of them singletons. Points on this clone: Antigen: not known.

This sequence was found in a human donor with non-small cell lung cancer. This rearrangement joins TRBV7-3 to TRBJ2-3; TRBD2 matches at 8 bases. The sequenced material came from uninvolved lung tissue not adjacent to the tumor. CDR3 bases: TGTGCCAGCAGCTTTGGAGCGGGGGCCACAGATACGCAGTATTTT. Its translation is CASSFGAGATDTQYF. Full variable domain (remainder filled in from reference TRBV7-3 and TRBJ2-3): GAGVSQTPSNKVTEKGKYVELRCDPISGHTALYWYRQSLGQGPEFLIYFQGTGAADDSGLPNDRFFAVRPEGSVSTLKIQRTERGDSAVYLCASSFGAGATDTQYFGPGTRLTVL.